This T cell receptor (beta chain) was identified in a study of blood T cell repertoires in COVID-19. Under the authors' procedure: Cell counts per sample came from amplifying reference gene primers. Sequencing was performed with immunoSEQ multiplex PCR; in TCRdb, only in-frame clones are kept and a portion is missing. The DNA was the basis for D and trimming; V, J and clone size are from that table. The sample has over 40,000 clones; 82% are singletons. CDR1 and CDR2 from the germline V gene are MGHRA and YSYEKL. The CDR3 is made up of 14 amino acids. Trimming removed 6 bases at V and 3 bases at J, with 14 bases between.

The receptor was isolated from a human donor in a cohort sampled during active COVID-19. The rearrangement joins TRBV4-1 to TRBJ1-2; tentative D call: TRBD1 (5 bases). Sample: peripheral blood. CDR3: CASSPGGTYYGYTF. CDR3 bases: TGCGCCAGCAGTCCCGGGGGGACCTACTATGGCTACACCTTC.